This paragraph covers one TCR beta chain sequence. The V and J ends lost 5 bases and 8 bases, in that order; junction bases with no gene match: 15. This CDR3 has 17 residues. Germline-derived CDR1 and CDR2 are SGHTA and FQGTGA. Data came from immunoSEQ multiplex PCR; TCRdb stores just in-frame clones and leaves some out. The sample has 89,000 or so clones, 86% seen once. This specimen comes from a study of blood T cell repertoires in COVID-19. Study-level background: From the United States, Italy and Spain came samples of acute and convalescent COVID-19. T cells, B-cell-depleted T cells, or PBMCs supplied cDNA or gDNA.

Material: peripheral blood. The receptor was derived from a man aged 50-60 years with active COVID-19. The J gene is TRBJ2-1, the V gene TRBV7-3; 10 positions match TRBD2. The CDR3, as DNA: TGTGCCAGCAGCCAAATCCGGGCTAGCGGGAGTCAGGATGAGCAGTTCTTC. Translating it yields CASSQIRASGSQDEQFF.